This record looks at one TCR beta chain sequence and its context. The CDR3 has 14 residues. Germline CDR1 reads SGHDT; CDR2 reads YYEEEE. V dropped 2 bases and J dropped 3 bases, with 11 bases sitting between them. The repertoire was sequenced with immunoSEQ multiplex PCR; TCRdb's copy has only in-frame clones and lacks some. The data hold 95,000 to 130,000 clones, with about 93% observed a single time. This sample is part of a study of control samples from healthy donors and cancer patients. The source is a young man in good health. The chain uses TRBV5-6 and TRBJ2-5; D is possibly TRBD2 (6 bases). Sequences were obtained from blood. The CDR3 loop is CASSLVTGEETQYF. The CDR3 DNA follows: TGTGCCAGCAGCTTAGTGACGGGGGAAGAGACCCAGTACTTC.